The clone carrying this T cell receptor beta chain was counted ten times or more. Its antigen is not identified. The time point here: newly diagnosed GD, antithyroid drugs for less than 3 months. Preparation of the TCR library used RNA extracted from PBMCs. It was an endocrinology department in Xi'an, China, that provided the patients. Trimming cost V 6 bases and J 5 bases; bases outside gene matches: 6. Germline V gene sequence: CDR1 SEHNR, CDR2 FQNEAQ (reference sequence). The CDR3 length is 13 residues. The data are from a study of regulatory T cells in long-lasting Graves disease. Overall study findings and caveats: In persistent patients, shared public clonotypes (over 2,500) outnumbered those in new patients (about 1,000).

The authors built TCR beta libraries using iRepertoire HTBI primers and Arm-PCR of CDR3 regions. TCRdb fed the multiplex PCR reads into MiXCR, producing one record per CDR3 protein. The table shows some 370,000 distinct CDR3 sequences, with roughly 12% occurring only once. These records were also assigned to another study, of T cells in Graves' hyperthyroidism and ophthalmopathy. That work states: RT-PCR in the first round (using the HTBI primer set) targeted the TCR CDR3. Clonotypes that were expanded in thyroid above 0.001 mostly appeared in blood too.

This clonotype was obtained from a woman in her late teens or twenties with Graves disease. The chain combines TRBV7-9 with TRBJ1-2; 7 bases line up with TRBD1. The sample here was peripheral blood mononuclear cells (PBMCs), taken at new diagnosis, from a patient treated with antithyroid drugs. The CDR3 nucleotides read TGTGCCAGCAGATCCGGGACAGCGTATGGCTACACCTTC. Amino acids: CASRSGTAYGYTF. The entire variable domain, with the rest obtained from reference TRBV7-9 and TRBJ1-2, is as follows: DTGVSQNPRHKITKRGQNVTFRCDPISEHNRLYWYRQTLGQGPEFLTYFQNEAQLEKSRLLSDRFSAERPKGSFSTLEIQRTEQGDSAMYLCASRSGTAYGYTFGSGTRLTVV.